This T cell receptor (beta chain) was found in a study of blood T cell repertoires in COVID-19 (dated by TCRdb to about 2020). A note on the overall study: Samples covering the acute and convalescent phases of COVID-19 were provided by collaborators in the United States, Italy and Spain. The prospective study material was composed of cDNA or gDNA derived from T cells, B-cell-depleted T cells, or PBMCs. Samples were obtained from the ongoing ImmuneRACE study (first 160 participants) and from over 1,000 subjects provided by 6 global collaborators. Sample metadata almost always included a de-identified subject ID, COVID-19 status, age in years and sex. HLA class I and class II types, where available, came from metadata supplied by the sample provider rather than from assay-based typing. The repertoires were made available in a free public database intended to serve as a resource for research on the immune response to SARS-CoV-2. Subjects who had been exposed to COVID-19, were actively infected with it, or had recovered from it provided the deeply sampled blood TCRbeta repertoires that made up the dataset. What the study reported, not specific to this receptor: The quantity of clinical and demographic metadata differed by source and by participant and was supplied without curation.

The immunoSEQ Assay, a bias-controlled multiplex PCR, was used to amplify TCRbeta CDR3 regions from genomic DNA. In the paper's pipeline: Nucleated cell counts per sample were estimated from amplification of reference gene primers within the assay. To quantify the absolute abundance of each unique TCRbeta CDR3 rearrangement, sequence reads were collapsed and filtered. For each sample, productive Simpson clonality was calculated by taking the square root of Simpson's diversity index across productive rearrangements. Entries here come from immuneACCESS through TCRdb and include only in-frame sequences with V and J called. Some clones fail to appear in such tables; in the studies checked, an unresolved V gene covers under half of the shortfall, and the cause of the remainder is unknown. V, J and clone size derive from that table, while D and trimming were established from the DNA sequence. The sample table shows some 190,000 clones, and 70% to 90% are seen once. Approximately 1.1% of the sample lies in the top ten.

Including the terminal cysteine and phenylalanine, the CDR3 comprises 13 residues. CDR3 DNA only is kept here, 39 bases in frame from base 1. The CDR1 and CDR2 encoded by the germline V gene are ENHRY and SYGVKD. Ends trimmed: V by 3 bases, J by 4 bases; bases unmatched to a gene: 0. Each collaborating institution followed its own protocols to collect whole blood in K2EDTA tubes. For TCRbeta analysis, collaborators shipped samples as frozen whole blood, isolated PBMCs, or DNA extracted from either of those sample types. On this clone: Its recognized antigen is unknown. No clone much larger than this one lies a single base away; base qualities are absent.

This receptor chain uses TRBV10-3 and TRBJ1-3, and TRBD1 aligns with 7 junction nucleotides. This sequence was found in a man younger than 40 with acute or convalescent COVID-19. The sample comprised peripheral blood. At the DNA level, the sequence is TGTGCCATCAGTGACAGGGGGGGAAACACCATATATTTT. This sequence encodes CAISDRGGNTIYF.